The present T cell receptor beta chain was sequenced within a study of cytomegalovirus exposure and HLA in healthy donors. PCR amplification relied on 60 Vbeta primers (plus 13 Jbeta primers). Clones were read by immunoSEQ multiplex PCR, and TCRdb kept only the in-frame ones, dropping some. Here the sample spans 200,000 to 250,000 clones, about 81% being singletons. Trimming stripped 0 bases from V and 9 bases from J, with 13 bases between. Germline CDR1 SGHRS, CDR2 YFSETQ. There are 13 residues in the CDR3. The sample taken for sequencing was PBMCs. The clonotype comes from a woman aged 40 to 50 in good health and CMV-seronegative. The V and J genes are TRBV5-1 and TRBJ2-7; D is perhaps TRBD2 (6 bases). The CDR3: CASSLGLGGVQYF. The CDR3 DNA follows: TGCGCCAGCAGCTTGGGCCTCGGGGGAGTGCAGTACTTC.